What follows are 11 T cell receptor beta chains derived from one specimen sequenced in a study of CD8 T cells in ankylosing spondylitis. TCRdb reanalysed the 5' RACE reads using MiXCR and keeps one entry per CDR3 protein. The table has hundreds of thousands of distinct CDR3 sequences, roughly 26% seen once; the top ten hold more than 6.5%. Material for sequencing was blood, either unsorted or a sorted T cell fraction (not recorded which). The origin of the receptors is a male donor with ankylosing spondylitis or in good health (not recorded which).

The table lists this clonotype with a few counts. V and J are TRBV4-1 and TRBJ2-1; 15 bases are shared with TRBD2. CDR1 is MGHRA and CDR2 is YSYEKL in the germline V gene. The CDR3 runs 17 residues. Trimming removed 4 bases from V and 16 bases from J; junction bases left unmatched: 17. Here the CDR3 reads CASSPESGTSGRTTYFF. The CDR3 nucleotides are TGCGCCAGCAGCCCAGAATCCGGGACTAGCGGGAGGACTACGTACTTCTTC.

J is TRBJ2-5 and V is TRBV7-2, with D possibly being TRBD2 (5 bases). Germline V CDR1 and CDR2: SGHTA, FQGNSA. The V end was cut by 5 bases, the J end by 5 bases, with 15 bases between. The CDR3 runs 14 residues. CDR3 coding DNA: TGTGCCAGCAGCCCCCGGGCTAGCAGGGAGACCCAGTACTTC. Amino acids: CASSPRASRETQYF.

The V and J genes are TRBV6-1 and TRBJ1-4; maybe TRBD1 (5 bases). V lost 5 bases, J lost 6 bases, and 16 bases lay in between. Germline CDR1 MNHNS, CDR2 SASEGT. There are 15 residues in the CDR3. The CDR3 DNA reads TGTGCCAGCAGTCCCGGGGCTGCTGAGTATGAAAAACTGTTTTTT. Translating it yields CASSPGAAEYEKLFF.

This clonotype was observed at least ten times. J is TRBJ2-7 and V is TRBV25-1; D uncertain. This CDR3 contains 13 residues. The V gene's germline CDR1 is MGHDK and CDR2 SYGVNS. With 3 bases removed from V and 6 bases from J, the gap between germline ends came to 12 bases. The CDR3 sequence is CASSEPKGSEQYF. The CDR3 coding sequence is TGTGCCAGCAGTGAGCCAAAGGGATCCGAGCAGTACTTC.

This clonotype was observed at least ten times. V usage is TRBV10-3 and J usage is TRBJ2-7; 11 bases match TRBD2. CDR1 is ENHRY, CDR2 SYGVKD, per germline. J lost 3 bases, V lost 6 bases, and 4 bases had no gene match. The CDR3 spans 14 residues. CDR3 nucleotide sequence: TGTGCCATCAGGAGACTAGCGGGAAACTACGAGCAGTACTTC. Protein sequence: CAIRRLAGNYEQYF.

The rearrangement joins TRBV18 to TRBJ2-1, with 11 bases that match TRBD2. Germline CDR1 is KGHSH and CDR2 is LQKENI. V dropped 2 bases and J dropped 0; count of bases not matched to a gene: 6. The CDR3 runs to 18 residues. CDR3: CASSPKPSGGSSYNEQFF. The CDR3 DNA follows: TGTGCCAGCTCACCAAAGCCTAGCGGGGGGAGCTCCTACAATGAGCAGTTCTTC.

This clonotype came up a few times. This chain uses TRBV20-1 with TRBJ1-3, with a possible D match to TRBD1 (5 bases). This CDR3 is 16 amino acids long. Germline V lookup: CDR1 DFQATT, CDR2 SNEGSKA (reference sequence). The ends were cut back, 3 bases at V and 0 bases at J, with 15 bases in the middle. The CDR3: CSASNPGRHSGNTIYF. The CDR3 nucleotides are TGCAGTGCTAGTAATCCAGGGAGGCACTCTGGAAACACCATATATTTT.

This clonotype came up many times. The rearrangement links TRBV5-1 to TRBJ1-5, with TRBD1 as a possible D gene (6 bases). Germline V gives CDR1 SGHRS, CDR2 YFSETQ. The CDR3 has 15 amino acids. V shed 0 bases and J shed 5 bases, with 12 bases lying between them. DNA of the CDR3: TGCGCCAGCAGCTTGGAAGGACAGCTCTATCAGCCCCAGCATTTT. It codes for CASSLEGQLYQPQHF.

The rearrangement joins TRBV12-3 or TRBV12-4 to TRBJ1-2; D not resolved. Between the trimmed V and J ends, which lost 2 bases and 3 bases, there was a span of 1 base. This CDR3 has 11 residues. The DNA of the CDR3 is TGTGCCAGCAGTTTACACTATGGCTACACCTTC. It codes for CASSLHYGYTF.

This CDR3 is CASSLGFNEQFF. The CDR3 DNA reads TGCGCCAGCAGCTTGGGTTTCAATGAGCAGTTCTTC. The chain is built from TRBV5-1 and TRBJ2-1; the D is unclear. The CDR3 is made up of 12 amino acids. In germline, CDR1 is SGHRS, CDR2 YFSETQ. The V end was cut by 0 bases, the J end by 6 bases, with 4 bases between.

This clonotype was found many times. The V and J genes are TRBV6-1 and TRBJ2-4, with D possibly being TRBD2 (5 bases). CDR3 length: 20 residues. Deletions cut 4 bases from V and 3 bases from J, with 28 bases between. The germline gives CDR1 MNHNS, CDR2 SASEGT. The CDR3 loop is CASSGETPNGRRLGKNIQYF. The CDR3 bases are TGTGCCAGCAGTGGGGAGACCCCGAACGGACGGAGATTGGGCAAAAACATTCAGTACTTC.